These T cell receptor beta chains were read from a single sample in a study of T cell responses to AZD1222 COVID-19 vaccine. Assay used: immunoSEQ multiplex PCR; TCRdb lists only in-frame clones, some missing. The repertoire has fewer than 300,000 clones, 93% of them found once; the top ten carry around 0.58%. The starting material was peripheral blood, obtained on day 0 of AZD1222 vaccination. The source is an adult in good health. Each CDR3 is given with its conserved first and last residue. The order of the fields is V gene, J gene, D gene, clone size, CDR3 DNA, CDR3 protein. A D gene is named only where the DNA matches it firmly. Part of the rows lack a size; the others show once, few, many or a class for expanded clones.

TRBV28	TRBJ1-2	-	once	TGTGCCAGCAGAGAACAGGGATTCTATGGCTACACCTTC	CASREQGFYGYTF
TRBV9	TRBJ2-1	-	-	TGTGCCAGCAGCGTCAAGGCGGGGACCTACAATGAGCAGTTCTTC	CASSVKAGTYNEQFF
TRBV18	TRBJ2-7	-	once	TGTGCCAGCTCACCAAGGGCAGGGAGCTCCTACGAGCAGTACTTC	CASSPRAGSSYEQYF
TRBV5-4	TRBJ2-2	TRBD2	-	TGTGCCAGCAGCTTGGCCGGCGGGGGGAACACCGGGGAGCTGTTTTTT	CASSLAGGGNTGELFF
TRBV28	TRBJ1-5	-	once	TGTGCCACCGGGGTCCAGAACAATCAGCCCCAGCATTTT	CATGVQNNQPQHF
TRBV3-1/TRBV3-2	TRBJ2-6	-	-	TGTGCCAGCAGCCCTAGCTCTGGGGCCAACGTCCTGACTTTC	CASSPSSGANVLTF
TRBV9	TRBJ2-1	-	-	TGTGCCAGCAGCGCACAGGGTAGTTCCTACAATGAGCAGTTCTTC	CASSAQGSSYNEQFF
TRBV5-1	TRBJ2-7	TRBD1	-	TGCGCCAGCAGCCGTCCGGGACAGGGTTACGAGCAGTACTTC	CASSRPGQGYEQYF
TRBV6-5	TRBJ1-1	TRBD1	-	TGTGCCAGCAGTTACTCTGGACAGGGTCATGTTGAAGCTTTCTTT	CASSYSGQGHVEAFF
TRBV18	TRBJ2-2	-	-	TGTGCCAGTGGGGCCGGGACCGACACCGGGGAGCTGTTTTTT	CASGAGTDTGELFF
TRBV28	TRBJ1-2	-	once	TGTGCCAGCACAGCCGGGCAGCGGACGTATGGCTACACCTTC	CASTAGQRTYGYTF
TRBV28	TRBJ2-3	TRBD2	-	TGTGCCAGCAGTTTACCCTCCGGACTAGCGGGGATTTACACAGATACGCAGTATTTT	CASSLPSGLAGIYTDTQYF
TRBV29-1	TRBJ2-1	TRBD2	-	TGCAGCGTTGATGGACTAGCGATTAGTGAGCAGTTCTTC	CSVDGLAISEQFF
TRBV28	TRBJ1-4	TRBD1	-	TGTGCCAGCAGTCCATCGGACAGGGGTGGGGAAAAACTGTTTTTT	CASSPSDRGGEKLFF
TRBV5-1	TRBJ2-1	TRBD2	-	TGCGCCAGCAGCTTGAGGGGGAGCGGGAGCCTGCTCAATGAGCAGTTCTTC	CASSLRGSGSLLNEQFF
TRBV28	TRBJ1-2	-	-	TGTGCCAGCAGTGCTGAAGACCGTTATAACTATGGCTACACCTTC	CASSAEDRYNYGYTF
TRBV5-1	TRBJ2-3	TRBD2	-	TGCGCCAGCAGCTTGGAGGCGGGGGTTCAGTATTTT	CASSLEAGVQYF
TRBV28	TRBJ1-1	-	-	TGTGCCAGCAGTCCCGCCAGGGATAACACTGAAGCTTTCTTT	CASSPARDNTEAFF
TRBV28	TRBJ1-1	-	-	TGTGCCAGCAGCCCAAGGGGGGCCAACACTGAAGCTTTCTTT	CASSPRGANTEAFF
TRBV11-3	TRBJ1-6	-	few	TGTGCCAGCAGCTTAGAAATAAACAGGGTATCGGGTAATTCACCCCTCCACTTT	CASSLEINRVSGNSPLHF
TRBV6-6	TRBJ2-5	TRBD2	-	TGTGCCACGAAACTAGCGGAAATATGGGAGACCCAGTACTTC	CATKLAEIWETQYF
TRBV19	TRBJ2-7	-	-	TGTGCCAGTAGTGGAGACAGGGTCGGGGGTGGCGAGCAGTACTTC	CASSGDRVGGGEQYF
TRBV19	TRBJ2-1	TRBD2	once	TGTGCCAGTAGTAAAGGGTCCGGGACTAGTCCCTATGAGCAGTTCTTC	CASSKGSGTSPYEQFF
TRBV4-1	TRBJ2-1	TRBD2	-	TGCGCCAGCAGCCAAGTAATCAGGAGGCGGGGGGGGATATACAATGAGCAGTTCTTC	CASSQVIRRRGGIYNEQFF
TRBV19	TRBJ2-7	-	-	TGTGCCAGTAGTATAACGGGGACAAGGGTCCACGAGCAGTACTTC	CASSITGTRVHEQYF
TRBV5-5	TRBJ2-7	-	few	TGTGCCAGCAGCTTGGTACTAGCCGGTTACGAGCAGTACTTC	CASSLVLAGYEQYF
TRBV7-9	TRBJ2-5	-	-	TGTGCCAGCAGCCCGGGTGTTCCGGAGACCCAGTACTTC	CASSPGVPETQYF
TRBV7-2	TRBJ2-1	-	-	TGTGCCAGCAGCGCCCTCTCCGCCCGGCATGAGCAGTTCTTC	CASSALSARHEQFF
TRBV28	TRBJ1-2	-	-	TGTGCCAGCAGGGTGGCGCCGGGGGGCTACACCTTC	CASRVAPGGYTF
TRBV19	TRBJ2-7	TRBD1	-	TGTGCCAGTAGTTTCCAGGACAGGGACGAGCAGTACTTC	CASSFQDRDEQYF
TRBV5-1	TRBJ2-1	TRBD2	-	TGCGCCAGCAGCTCCTATAGCGGGGGGGCCTACAATGAGCAGTTCTTC	CASSSYSGGAYNEQFF
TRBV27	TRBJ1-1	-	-	TGTGCCAGCAGTTTCTACTACTCGAGTCGGCCCACTGAAGCTTTCTTT	CASSFYYSSRPTEAFF
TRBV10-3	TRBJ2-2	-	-	TGTGCCATCAGAGAACAAGGGGGGATCACCGGGGAGCTGTTTTTT	CAIREQGGITGELFF
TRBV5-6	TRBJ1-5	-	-	TGTGCCAGCAGCTTTGCCGGGACACATCAGCCCCAGCATTTT	CASSFAGTHQPQHF
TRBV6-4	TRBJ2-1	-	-	TGTGCCAGCAGTGAAGAGGGGGGGGCCATCAATGAGCAGTTCTTC	CASSEEGGAINEQFF
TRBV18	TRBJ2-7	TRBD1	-	TGTGCCAGCTCACCAGTACAGGGGGTAGGGGAGCAGTACTTC	CASSPVQGVGEQYF
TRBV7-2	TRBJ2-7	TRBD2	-	TGTGCCAGCAGCTCTAGGACTAGTGATCCCTACGAGCAGTACTTC	CASSSRTSDPYEQYF
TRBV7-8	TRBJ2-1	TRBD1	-	TGTGCCAGCAGCCGAGCGGCGGGACAGGGCTACAATGAGCAGTTCTTC	CASSRAAGQGYNEQFF
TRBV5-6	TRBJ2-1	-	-	TGTGCCAGCAGCCCTCGGTCGACGGGCCTCAATGAGCAGTTCTTC	CASSPRSTGLNEQFF
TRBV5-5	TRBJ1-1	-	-	TGTGCCGGGGCTTGGGGGGTGAACACTGAAGCTTTCTTT	CAGAWGVNTEAFF
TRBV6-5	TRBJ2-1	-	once	TGTGCCAGCAGCGTAAGCGCCTACAATGAGCAGTTCTTC	CASSVSAYNEQFF
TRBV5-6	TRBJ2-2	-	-	TGTGCCAGCAGCGTAAGGGACGGCTGGAACACCGGGGAGCTGTTTTTT	CASSVRDGWNTGELFF
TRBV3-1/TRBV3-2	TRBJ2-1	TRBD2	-	TGTGCCAGCAGCCCTGGGGGGGACTACAATGAGCAGTTCTTC	CASSPGGDYNEQFF
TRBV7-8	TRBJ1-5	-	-	TGTGCCAGCAGCTCCCGACAGATGCTCTTTCGTAGGGATCAGCCCCAGCATTTT	CASSSRQMLFRRDQPQHF
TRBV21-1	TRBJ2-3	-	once	TGTGCCAGCAGCACAGCCGCTACCACAGATACGCAGTATTTT	CASSTAATTDTQYF
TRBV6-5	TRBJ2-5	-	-	TGTGCCAGCAGTTTCTTCGGGGCGGGCGGTACAGAGACCCAGTACTTC	CASSFFGAGGTETQYF
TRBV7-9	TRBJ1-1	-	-	TGTGCCACTACAAATTTGGGGGCGGCTGAAGCTTTCTTT	CATTNLGAAEAFF
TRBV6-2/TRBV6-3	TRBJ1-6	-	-	TGTGCCAGCAGTTCTGGATCAGCGAGCTCCTATAATTCACCCCTCCACTTT	CASSSGSASSYNSPLHF
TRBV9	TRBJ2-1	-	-	TGTGCCAGCAGCGTAGATGGGGCGCGGTACAATGAGCAGTTCTTC	CASSVDGARYNEQFF
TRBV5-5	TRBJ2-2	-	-	TGTGCCAGCAGCGCGACCCACGGGAAGAACACCGGGGAGCTGTTTTTT	CASSATHGKNTGELFF
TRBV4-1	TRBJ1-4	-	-	TGCGCCAGCAGCCTTGTAGTCTCAGGAAAACTGTTTTTT	CASSLVVSGKLFF